Below, 19 T cell receptor beta chains from the same sample are listed, as sequenced in a study of blood T cell repertoires in COVID-19. Repertoires were generated with immunoSEQ multiplex PCR, while TCRdb's copy carries only in-frame clones and drops some. The sample records about 180,000 clones, almost 85% being singletons. What was sequenced was peripheral blood. These TCRs come from a man younger than 35 with active or convalescent COVID-19.

This chain joins TRBV24-1 and TRBJ2-5; 10 positions match TRBD2. Germline CDR1 KGHDR, CDR2 SFDVKD. The CDR3 is made up of 14 amino acids. The junction had 9 bases not matched to a gene; V was cut back by 8 bases and J by 7 bases. CDR3 residues: CATTTSGTFRTQYF. DNA of the CDR3: TGTGCCACCACTACTAGCGGGACGTTTCGGACCCAGTACTTC.

The V gene is TRBV5-1, the J gene TRBJ2-2; 9 nucleotides line up with TRBD2. J lost 3 bases, V lost 7 bases, and 10 bases had no gene match. The CDR3 loop spans 16 amino acids. CDR1 is SGHRS and CDR2 is YFSETQ in the germline V gene. CDR3 coding DNA: TGCGCCAGCGGTCGTCAACTAGCGGGCCACACCGGGGAGCTGTTTTTT. It translates to CASGRQLAGHTGELFF.

V usage is TRBV7-9 and J usage is TRBJ2-7, with 8 bases fitting TRBD1. The V gene end was trimmed by 4 bases and the J gene end by 4 bases; junction bases not matched to a gene: 12. From germline, CDR1 is SEHNR and CDR2 FQNEAQ (reference sequence). The CDR3 extends over 16 amino acids. The CDR3 sequence: CASSSTVDRAPYEQYF. The CDR3 DNA reads TGTGCCAGCAGCTCCACCGTGGACAGGGCACCTTACGAGCAGTACTTC.

The chain's CDR3 is CATTRTGMNTEAFF. The CDR3 bases are TGTGCCACCACTCGGACAGGGATGAACACTGAAGCTTTCTTT. The V gene is TRBV24-1, the J gene TRBJ1-1, with 8 bases that match TRBD1. There are 14 residues in the CDR3. Germline V gene lookup returns CDR1 KGHDR and CDR2 SFDVKD. The junction had 4 bases not matched to a gene; V was cut back by 8 bases and J by 0 bases.

As DNA, the CDR3 is TGTGCCACCAGCCCGCCGGGACAGGGGGATCAAGAGACCCAGTACTTC. It translates to CATSPPGQGDQETQYF. V usage is TRBV24-1 and J usage is TRBJ2-5; 11 bases are shared with TRBD1. V was clipped by 7 bases and J by 2 bases; unmatched bases: 8. Germline V gene sequence: CDR1 KGHDR, CDR2 SFDVKD. The CDR3 covers 16 residues.

This sequence joins TRBV5-8 and TRBJ1-2; 11 bases match TRBD1. CDR1 and CDR2 from the germline V gene are SGHTS and YDEGEE. The CDR3 runs 15 residues. The trim removed 4 bases at V and 6 bases at J, leaving 8 bases unmatched. Here the CDR3 DNA reads TGTGCCAGCAGCCCTAGGACAGGGGGCTTAGATGGCTACACCTTC. It yields the protein CASSPRTGGLDGYTF.

The V call is TRBV19, the J call TRBJ2-5, with a weak D call TRBD2 (7 bases). The CDR3 loop spans 15 amino acids. Between the trimmed V and J ends, which lost 3 bases and 3 bases, there was a span of 14 bases. Germline V gives CDR1 LNHDA, CDR2 SQIVND (reference sequence). CDR3 amino acids: CASSIARGPEETQYF. In DNA, the CDR3 is TGTGCCAGTAGTATCGCGCGGGGGCCGGAAGAGACCCAGTACTTC.

The gene calls are TRBV19 and TRBJ1-2; 9 bases match TRBD1. This CDR3 spans 14 amino acids. In germline, CDR1 is LNHDA, CDR2 SQIVND (reference sequence). The V gene end was trimmed by 6 bases and the J gene end by 4 bases; junction bases not matched to a gene: 6. In nucleotides, the CDR3 is TGTGCCAGTAGCTATACGGGACAGGGCTATGGCTACACCTTC. Amino acids: CASSYTGQGYGYTF.

This clone was recorded a few times. This chain connects TRBV7-8 to TRBJ2-7; 8 bases fit TRBD2. Germline V gene lookup returns CDR1 SGHVS and CDR2 FQNEAQ. There are 15 residues in the CDR3. The V segment lost 1 base and the J segment 2 bases; nucleotides outside the gene matches: 4. The CDR3 reads CASSLERELTYEQYF. The DNA for the CDR3 is TGTGCCAGCAGCTTAGAGCGGGAGCTCACCTACGAGCAGTACTTC.

This chain connects TRBV10-2 to TRBJ2-7, with 8 bases fitting TRBD1. The CDR3 contains 15 residues. In germline, CDR1 is WSHSY, CDR2 SAAADI. J lost 0 bases, V lost 7 bases, and 8 bases had no gene match. CDR3 loop: CASKDRVYRSYEQYF. The CDR3 DNA reads TGCGCCAGCAAGGACAGGGTATATCGCTCCTACGAGCAGTACTTC.

This clone was found once. DNA for the CDR3: TGTGCCAGCTCATCTCCTAGCGGGAGGGTAGCGGGCGAGCAGTACTTC. The encoded protein is CASSSPSGRVAGEQYF. The chain couples TRBV18 to TRBJ2-7, with 12 bases aligning to TRBD2. V was clipped by 5 bases and J by 6 bases; unmatched bases: 11. Germline assignment: CDR1 KGHSH and CDR2 LQKENI. The CDR3 runs 16 residues.

This chain joins TRBV21-1 and TRBJ1-5; no check of the table's D call, TRBD1, against the DNA was made. TRBV21-1 has pseudogene status. The CDR3 is 14 residues long. This CDR3 is CASQSGTGRQPQHF. CDR3 DNA: TGTGCCAGCCAGTCAGGGACAGGGAGGCAGCCCCAGCATTTT.

The genes are TRBV7-9 and TRBJ2-1, with D perhaps matching TRBD2 (5 bases). Germline lookup yields CDR1 SEHNR and CDR2 FQNEAQ (reference sequence). The V end lost 3 bases, the J end lost 4 bases, and 16 bases lay between the germline ends. CDR3 length equals 16 residues. This CDR3 reads CASSFWTSITYNEQFF. CDR3 DNA: TGTGCCAGCAGCTTCTGGACTTCAATAACGTACAATGAGCAGTTCTTC.

This clone was detected a few times. The chain is built from TRBV2 and TRBJ1-5; 9 bases agree with TRBD1. This CDR3 region has 14 residues. Germline lookup yields CDR1 SNHLY and CDR2 FYNNEI. The V gene end was trimmed by 5 bases and the J gene end by 5 bases; junction bases not matched to a gene: 4. CDR3 sequence reads: CASSTGQGHQPQHF. CDR3 DNA: TGTGCCAGCAGTACGGGACAGGGACATCAGCCCCAGCATTTT.

The chain combines TRBV6-5 with TRBJ2-7; no clear D gene. Germline loops: CDR1 MNHEY, CDR2 SVGAGI. The CDR3 runs to 14 residues. Trimming took off 2 bases at V and 3 bases at J, with 11 bases between the two ends. DNA of the CDR3: TGTGCCAGCAGTTACAACGAGAATTTCTACGAGCAGTACTTC. It codes for CASSYNENFYEQYF.

The V gene is TRBV19, the J gene TRBJ2-2; 7 positions match TRBD2. Germline CDR1 is LNHDA and CDR2 is SQIVND (reference sequence). This CDR3 spans 15 amino acids. V shed 7 bases, J shed 3 bases, and the junction held 8 bases outside the gene matches. CDR3 sequence reads: CASTPWLADTGELFF. The CDR3 DNA follows: TGTGCCAGTACCCCGTGGCTAGCGGACACCGGGGAGCTGTTTTTT.

The chain links TRBV2 to TRBJ2-2; 7 nucleotides align to TRBD1. The length of the CDR3 is 13 residues. J lost 7 bases, V lost 8 bases, and 7 bases had no gene match. CDR1 is SNHLY and CDR2 is FYNNEI in the germline V gene. Here the CDR3 DNA reads TGTGCCAGCGGTGGGCAGGGGGACGGGGAGCTGTTTTTT. Protein product: CASGGQGDGELFF.

This clone was recorded once. The chain couples TRBV4-1 to TRBJ2-1; possibly TRBD2 for D (5 bases). Trimming removed 2 bases at V and 3 bases at J, with 5 bases between. Germline CDR1 MGHRA, CDR2 YSYEKL. This CDR3 is built from 13 residues. CDR3 bases: TGCGCCAGCAGCCAAACTAGCTACAATGAGCAGTTCTTC. This encodes CASSQTSYNEQFF.

The chain employs TRBV7-3 and TRBJ2-1; 14 bases agree with TRBD2. V gave up 5 bases and J gave up 7 bases; unmatched junction bases: 7. Germline assignment: CDR1 SGHTA and CDR2 FQGTGA. The CDR3 loop spans 16 amino acids. The CDR3 sequence: CASSPPGTSGRNEQFF. CDR3 coding DNA: TGTGCCAGCAGCCCCCCCGGGACTAGCGGGAGAAATGAGCAGTTCTTC.